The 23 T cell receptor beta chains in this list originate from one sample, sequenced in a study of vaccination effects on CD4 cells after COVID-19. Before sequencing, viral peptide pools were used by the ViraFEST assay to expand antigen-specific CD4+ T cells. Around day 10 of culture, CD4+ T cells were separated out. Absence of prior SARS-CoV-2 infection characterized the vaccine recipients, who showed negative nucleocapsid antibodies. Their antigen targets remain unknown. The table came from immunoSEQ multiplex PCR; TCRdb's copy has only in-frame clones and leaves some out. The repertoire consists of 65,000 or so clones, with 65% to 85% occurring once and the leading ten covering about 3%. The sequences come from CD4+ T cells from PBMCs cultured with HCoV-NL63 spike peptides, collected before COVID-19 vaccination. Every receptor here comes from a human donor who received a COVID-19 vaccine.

CDR3 residues: CASSRGQGISYNEQFF. In DNA form, the CDR3 reads TGTGCCAGCAGCAGGGGACAGGGGATCTCCTACAATGAGCAGTTCTTC. The chain couples TRBV5-8 to TRBJ2-1; 10 positions agree with TRBD1. V shed 4 bases and J 0 bases; nucleotides not matched to a gene: 4. Germline V lookup: CDR1 SGHTS, CDR2 YDEGEE. This CDR3 is 16 amino acids long.

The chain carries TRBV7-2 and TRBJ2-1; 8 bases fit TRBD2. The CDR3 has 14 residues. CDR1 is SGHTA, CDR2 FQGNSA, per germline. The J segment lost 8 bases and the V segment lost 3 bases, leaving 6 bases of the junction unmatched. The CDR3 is CASSFNSGVDEQFF. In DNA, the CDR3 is TGTGCCAGCAGCTTTAATAGCGGGGTCGATGAGCAGTTCTTC.

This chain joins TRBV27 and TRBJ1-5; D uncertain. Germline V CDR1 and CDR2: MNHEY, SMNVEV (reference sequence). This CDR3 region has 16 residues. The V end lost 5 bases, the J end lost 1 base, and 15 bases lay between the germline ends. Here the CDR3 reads CASSTLSVGSNQPQHF. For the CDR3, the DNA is TGTGCCAGCAGTACACTTTCGGTCGGGAGCAATCAGCCCCAGCATTTT.

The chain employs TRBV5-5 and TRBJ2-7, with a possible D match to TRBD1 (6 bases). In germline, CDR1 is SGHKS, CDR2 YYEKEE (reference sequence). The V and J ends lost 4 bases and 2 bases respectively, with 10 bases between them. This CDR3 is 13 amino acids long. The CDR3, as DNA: TGTGCCAGCAGCGACAGGCCTCCCTACGAGCAGTACGTC. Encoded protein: CASSDRPPYEQYV.

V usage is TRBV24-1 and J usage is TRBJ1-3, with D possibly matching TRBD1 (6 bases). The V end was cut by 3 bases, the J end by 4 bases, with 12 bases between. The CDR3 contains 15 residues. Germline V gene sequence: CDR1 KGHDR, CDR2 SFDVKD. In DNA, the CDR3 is TGTGCCACCAGTGATCAGACAGGTTCCGGAAACACCATATATTTT. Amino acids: CATSDQTGSGNTIYF.

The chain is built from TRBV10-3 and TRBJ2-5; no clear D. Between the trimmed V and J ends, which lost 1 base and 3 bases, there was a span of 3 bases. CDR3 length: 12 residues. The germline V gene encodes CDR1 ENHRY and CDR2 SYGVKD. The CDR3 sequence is CAISEWKETQYF. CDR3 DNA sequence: TGTGCCATCAGTGAGTGGAAAGAGACCCAGTACTTC.

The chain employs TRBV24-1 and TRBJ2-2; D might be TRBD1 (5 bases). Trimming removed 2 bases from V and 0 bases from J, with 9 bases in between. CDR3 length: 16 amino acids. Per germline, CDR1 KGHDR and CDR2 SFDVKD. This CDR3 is CATSDSTDANTGELFF. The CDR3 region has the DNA TGTGCCACCAGTGATTCGACAGACGCGAACACCGGGGAGCTGTTTTTT.

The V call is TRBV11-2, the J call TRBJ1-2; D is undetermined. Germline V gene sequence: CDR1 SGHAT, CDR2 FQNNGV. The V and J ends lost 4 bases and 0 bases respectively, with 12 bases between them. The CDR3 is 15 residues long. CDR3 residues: CASSSSLITNYGYTF. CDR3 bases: TGTGCCAGCAGCTCCTCATTAATCACTAACTATGGCTACACCTTC.

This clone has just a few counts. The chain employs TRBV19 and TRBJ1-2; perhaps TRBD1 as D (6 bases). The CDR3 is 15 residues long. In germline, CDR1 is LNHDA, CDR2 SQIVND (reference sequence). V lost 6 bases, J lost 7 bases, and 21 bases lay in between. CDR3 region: CASSPFLGGQGGYTF. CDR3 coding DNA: TGTGCCAGTAGCCCCTTTTTGGGGGGGCAAGGTGGCTACACCTTC.

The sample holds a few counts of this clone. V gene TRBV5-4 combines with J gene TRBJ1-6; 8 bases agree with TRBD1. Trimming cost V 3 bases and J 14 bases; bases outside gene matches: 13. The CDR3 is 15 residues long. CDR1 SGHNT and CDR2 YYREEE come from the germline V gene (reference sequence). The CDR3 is CASSYRDGTGTSLHF. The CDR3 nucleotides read TGTGCCAGCAGCTACCGGGATGGGACAGGCACATCCCTCCACTTT.

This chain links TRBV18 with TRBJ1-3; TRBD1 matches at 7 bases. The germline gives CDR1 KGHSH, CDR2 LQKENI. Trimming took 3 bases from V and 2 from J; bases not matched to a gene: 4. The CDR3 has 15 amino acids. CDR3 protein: CASSPRQGAGNTIYF. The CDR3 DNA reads TGTGCCAGCTCACCGAGACAGGGCGCTGGAAACACCATATATTTT.

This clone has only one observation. The CDR3 bases are TGTGCCAGCAGCCCCGAGCTGGGGCCCTCTGGAAACACCATATATTTT. This translates into CASSPELGPSGNTIYF. The genes are TRBV3-1 (or the pseudogene TRBV3-2) and TRBJ1-3; weak D call: TRBD1 (5 bases). From germline, CDR1 is LGHDT and CDR2 YNNKEL (reference sequence). The CDR3 has 16 amino acids. V was pared by 4 bases and J by 0 bases, with 13 bases between.

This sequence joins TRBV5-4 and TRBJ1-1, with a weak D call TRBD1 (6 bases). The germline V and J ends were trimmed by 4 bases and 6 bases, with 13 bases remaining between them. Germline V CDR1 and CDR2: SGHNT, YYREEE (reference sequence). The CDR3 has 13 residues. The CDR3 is CASSPQGFAEAFF. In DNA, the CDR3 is TGTGCCAGCAGCCCCCAGGGGTTTGCTGAAGCTTTCTTT.

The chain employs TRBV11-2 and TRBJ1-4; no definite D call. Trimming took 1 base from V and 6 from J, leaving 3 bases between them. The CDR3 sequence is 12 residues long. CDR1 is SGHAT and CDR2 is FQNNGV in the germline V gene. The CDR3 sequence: CASSLVDEKLFF. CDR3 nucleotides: TGTGCCAGCAGCTTAGTGGATGAAAAACTGTTTTTT.

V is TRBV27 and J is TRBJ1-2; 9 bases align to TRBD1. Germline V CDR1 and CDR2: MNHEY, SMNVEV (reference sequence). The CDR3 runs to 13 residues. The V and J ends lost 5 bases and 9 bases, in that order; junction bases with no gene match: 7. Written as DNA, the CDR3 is TGTGCCAGCAGTCCGGGACAGGGTGGTAGCTACACCTTC. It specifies CASSPGQGGSYTF.

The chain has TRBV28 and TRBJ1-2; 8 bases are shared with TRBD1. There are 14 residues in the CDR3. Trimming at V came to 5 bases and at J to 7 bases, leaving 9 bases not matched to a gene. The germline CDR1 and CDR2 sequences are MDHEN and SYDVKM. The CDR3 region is CASSPPDRVAGYTF. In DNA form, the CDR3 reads TGTGCCAGCAGTCCTCCGGACAGGGTGGCTGGCTACACCTTC.

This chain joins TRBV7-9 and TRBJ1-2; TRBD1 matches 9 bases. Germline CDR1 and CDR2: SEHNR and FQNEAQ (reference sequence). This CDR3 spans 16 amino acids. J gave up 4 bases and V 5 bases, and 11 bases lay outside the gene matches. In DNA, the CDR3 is TGTGCCAGCAGCCTCGAGGGGGGGGACAGGGCCTATGGCTACACCTTC. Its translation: CASSLEGGDRAYGYTF.

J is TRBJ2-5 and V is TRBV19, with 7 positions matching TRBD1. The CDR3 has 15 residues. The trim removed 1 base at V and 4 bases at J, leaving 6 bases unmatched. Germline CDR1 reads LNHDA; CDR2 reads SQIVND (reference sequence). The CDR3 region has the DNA TGTGCCAGTAGTATAGTAGCGTACAGGGGAGAGACCCAGTACTTC. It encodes CASSIVAYRGETQYF.

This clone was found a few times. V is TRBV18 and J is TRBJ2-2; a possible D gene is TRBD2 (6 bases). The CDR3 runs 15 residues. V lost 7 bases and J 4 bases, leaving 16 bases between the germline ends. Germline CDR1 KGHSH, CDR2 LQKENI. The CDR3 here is CASYGQGGVTGELFF. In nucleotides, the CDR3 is TGTGCCAGCTATGGCCAGGGAGGTGTCACCGGGGAGCTGTTTTTT.

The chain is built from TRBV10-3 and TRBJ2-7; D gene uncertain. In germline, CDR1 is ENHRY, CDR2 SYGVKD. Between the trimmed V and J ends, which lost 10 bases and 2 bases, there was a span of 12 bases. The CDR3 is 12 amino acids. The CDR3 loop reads CATEDAAYEQYV. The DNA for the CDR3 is TGTGCCACAGAGGACGCGGCCTACGAGCAGTACGTC.

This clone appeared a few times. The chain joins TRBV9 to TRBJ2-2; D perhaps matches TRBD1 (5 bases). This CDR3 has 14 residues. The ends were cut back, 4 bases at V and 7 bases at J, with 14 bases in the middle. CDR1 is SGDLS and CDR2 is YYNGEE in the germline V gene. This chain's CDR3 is CASSPPGLGGELFF. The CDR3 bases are TGTGCCAGCAGCCCTCCAGGGTTGGGCGGGGAGCTGTTTTTT.

CDR3 bases: TGTGCCAGTAGTGGAACAGGCGTTGAACCCCTCCACTTT. This codes for CASSGTGVEPLHF. The V and J genes are TRBV19 and TRBJ1-6; D perhaps matches TRBD1 (5 bases). CDR3 length: 13 amino acids. Looked up from germline, CDR1 is LNHDA and CDR2 is SQIVND (reference sequence). The V and J ends lost 5 bases and 12 bases respectively, with 14 bases between them.

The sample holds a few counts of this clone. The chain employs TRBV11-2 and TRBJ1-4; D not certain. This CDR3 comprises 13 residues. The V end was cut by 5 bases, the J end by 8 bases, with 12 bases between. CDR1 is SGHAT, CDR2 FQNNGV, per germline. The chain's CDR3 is CASSRDRDEKLFF. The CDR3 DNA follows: TGTGCCAGCAGCCGAGATCGAGACGAAAAACTGTTTTTT. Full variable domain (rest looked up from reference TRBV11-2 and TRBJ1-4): EAGVAQSPRYKIIEKRQSVAFWCNPISGHATLYWYQQILGQGPKLLIQFQNNGVVDDSQLPKDRFSAERLKGVDSTLKIQPAKLEDSAVYLCASSRDRDEKLFFGSGTQLSVL.